What follows are 26 T cell receptor beta chains derived from one specimen sequenced in a study of regulatory T cells in long-lasting Graves disease. Time point in this sample: newly diagnosed GD, antithyroid drugs for less than 3 months. From PBMCs, RNA was extracted and then used to make the TCR library. The authors built TCR beta libraries using iRepertoire HTBI primers and Arm-PCR of CDR3 regions. TCRdb called the multiplex PCR reads again in MiXCR, with one record for every CDR3 protein. The sample has some 600,000 distinct CDR3 sequences; 16% are singletons. This sample also belongs to another study, concerning T cells in Graves' hyperthyroidism and ophthalmopathy.

Sequencing used peripheral blood mononuclear cells (PBMCs), obtained at new diagnosis, from a patient treated with antithyroid drugs. The origin of the receptors is a man younger than 35 with Graves disease.

Worth noting for this clonotype: This sequence may be a read error, since a much larger clone differs from it by one base. The genes are TRBV28 and TRBJ1-1; D unresolved. The germline CDR1 and CDR2 sequences are MDHEN and SYDVKM. CDR3 length equals 15 residues. The DNA of the CDR3 is TGTACCAGCAGTAGCATCCGCACAGCAGTGCCTGAAGCTTTCTTT. This codes for CTSSSIRTAVPEAFF.

V gene TRBV9 combines with J gene TRBJ1-1, with D possibly TRBD1 on 5 matching bases. This CDR3 is built from 15 residues. CDR1 is SGDLS, CDR2 YYNGEE, per germline. V was pared by 3 bases and J by 0 bases, with 12 bases between. CDR3 residues: CASSGGTVVNTEAFF. As DNA, the CDR3 is TGTGCCAGCAGCGGGGGGACGGTGGTGAACACTGAAGCTTTCTTT.

This clonotype has at least ten counts. The chain is built from TRBV28 and TRBJ2-7, with D tentatively TRBD1 (5 bases). The CDR3 spans 14 residues. Per germline, CDR1 MDHEN and CDR2 SYDVKM. V was shortened by 1 base and J by 3 bases, with 10 bases between the two germline ends. The CDR3 sequence: CASSLSTVGYEQYF. CDR3 DNA: TGTGCCAGCAGTTTATCGACAGTCGGCTACGAGCAGTACTTC. The full variable domain, with the rest looked up from reference TRBV28 and TRBJ2-7, is DVKVTQSSRYLVKRTGEKVFLECVQDMDHENMFWYRQDPGLGLRLIYFSYDVKMKEKGDIPEGYSVSREKKERFSLILESASTNQTSMYLCASSLSTVGYEQYFGPGTRLTVT.

This clonotype was seen many times. The J gene is TRBJ2-1, the V gene TRBV7-6, with D tentatively TRBD1 or TRBD2 (5 bases each). Looked up from germline, CDR1 is SGHVS and CDR2 is FNYEAQ. CDR3 length: 18 residues. V lost 5 bases and J 5 bases, leaving 25 bases between the germline ends. The CDR3 loop reads CASSLHPGLTVGNNEQFF. CDR3 coding DNA: TGTGCCAGCAGCCTACACCCGGGGTTGACAGTAGGAAACAATGAGCAGTTCTTC. The variable domain in full, completed from reference TRBV7-6 and TRBJ2-1, reads GAGVSQSPRYKVTKRGQDVALRCDPISGHVSLYWYRQALGQGPEFLTYFNYEAQQDKSGLPNDRFSAERPEGSISTLTIQRTEQRDSAMYRCASSLHPGLTVGNNEQFFGPGTRLTVL.

This sequence joins TRBV7-9 and TRBJ2-7, with 12 bases aligning to TRBD1. This CDR3 contains 15 residues. The junction had 5 bases not matched to a gene; V was cut back by 4 bases and J by 4 bases. CDR1 is SEHNR, CDR2 FQNEAQ, per germline (reference sequence). The CDR3 loop reads CASSWGTGGAYEQYF. CDR3 DNA sequence: TGTGCCAGCAGCTGGGGGACAGGGGGCGCATACGAGCAGTACTTC.

The V and J genes are TRBV19 and TRBJ1-1; 7 nucleotides align to TRBD1. The CDR3 sequence is 15 residues long. Losses at the gene ends were 5 bases for V and 5 bases for J; bases not matched to a gene: 11. The germline gives CDR1 LNHDA, CDR2 SQIVND (reference sequence). The CDR3 loop is CASSASNRGGTEAFF. In DNA form, the CDR3 reads TGTGCCAGTAGTGCTTCAAACAGGGGAGGTACTGAAGCTTTCTTT.

This clonotype was recorded at least ten times. The chain couples TRBV28 to TRBJ1-2; a weak D match, TRBD1 (5 bases). This CDR3 comprises 14 residues. CDR1 and CDR2 (germline): MDHEN, SYDVKM. The V end was cut by 5 bases, the J end by 4 bases, with 14 bases between. CDR3 sequence reads: CASSTWGGIYGYTF. CDR3 sequence (DNA): TGTGCCAGCAGTACATGGGGCGGAATCTATGGCTACACCTTC.

This clonotype was recorded many times. The chain couples TRBV10-3 to TRBJ1-1; D not certain. Trimming removed 4 bases at V and 0 bases at J, with 9 bases between. Germline V CDR1 and CDR2: ENHRY, SYGVKD. The CDR3 is made up of 14 amino acids. The CDR3 DNA reads TGTGCCATCAGTGCCGACAAAGTGAACACTGAAGCTTTCTTT. Its translation: CAISADKVNTEAFF.

This clonotype has just one count. A much larger clone lies a single base off, so this may be a read error. The chain carries TRBV5-1 and TRBJ1-2; D is possibly TRBD1 (5 bases). CDR1 is SGHRS and CDR2 is YFSETQ in the germline V gene. This CDR3 spans 14 amino acids. V was trimmed by 6 bases and J by 3 bases, leaving 15 bases between them. CDR3 nucleotide sequence: TGCGCCAGCACCCAAGACCCGGGGCACTATGGCTACACCTTC. Its protein is CASTQDPGHYGYTF.

Ten or more counts support this clonotype. The CDR3 spells CASTDVGYEQYF. DNA of the CDR3: TGTGCCAGCACCGATGTGGGCTACGAGCAGTACTTC. The chain couples TRBV28 to TRBJ2-7; D is uncertain. V lost 7 bases, J lost 3 bases, and 10 bases lay in between. The germline V gene encodes CDR1 MDHEN and CDR2 SYDVKM. This CDR3 comprises 12 residues.

The chain couples TRBV7-9 to TRBJ1-1; D is possibly TRBD1 (5 bases). Trimming left V 4 bases short and J 4 bases short, with 16 bases between. CDR3 size: 15 residues. The germline V gene has CDR1 SEHNR and CDR2 FQNEAQ (reference sequence). The CDR3 is CASSSVRGPITEAFF. Written as DNA, the CDR3 is TGTGCCAGCAGCTCCGTTCGGGGCCCGATCACTGAAGCTTTCTTT. Combining the CDR3 with reference TRBV7-9 and TRBJ1-1 gives the whole variable domain DTGVSQNPRHKITKRGQNVTFRCDPISEHNRLYWYRQTLGQGPEFLTYFQNEAQLEKSRLLSDRFSAERPKGSFSTLEIQRTEQGDSAMYLCASSSVRGPITEAFFGQGTRLTVV.

There are a few counts of this clonotype. The chain combines TRBV12-3 or TRBV12-4 with TRBJ2-1, with 10 bases lining up with TRBD1. This CDR3 has 15 residues. V lost 3 bases to trimming and J lost 7 bases; unmatched junction nucleotides: 6. The CDR3 region is CASSLRTGGSNEQFF. For the CDR3, the DNA is TGTGCCAGCAGTTTGAGGACAGGGGGTTCTAATGAGCAGTTCTTC.

This clonotype was counted between two and nine times. The genes are TRBV3-1 and TRBJ1-6; possible D gene TRBD1, 5 bases. CDR1 and CDR2 from the germline V gene are LGHDT and YNNKEL (reference sequence). CDR3 length: 16 amino acids. Trimming shortened V by 4 bases and J by 5 bases, and 15 bases separated the two germline ends. CDR3 sequence (DNA): TGTGCCAGCAGCCGGGGCTCGGGGCGGGATAATTCACCCCTCCACTTT. This sequence encodes CASSRGSGRDNSPLHF.

In this sample, this clonotype turned up many times. The chain combines TRBV28 with TRBJ2-7; TRBD1 agrees at 9 bases. CDR3 length equals 17 residues. Germline V CDR1 and CDR2: MDHEN, SYDVKM. J was trimmed by 1 base and V by 3 bases; bases with no gene match: 10. In DNA, the CDR3 is TGTGCCAGCAGTTTCCTACAGGGGGCGGTTAATTCCTACGAGCAGTACTTC. Its protein is CASSFLQGAVNSYEQYF.

This clonotype was counted a few times. This chain links TRBV30 with TRBJ1-1; D perhaps matches TRBD1 (5 bases). Germline V gene lookup returns CDR1 GTSNPN and CDR2 SVGIG (reference sequence). V lost 2 bases and J lost 4, with 8 bases in between. The CDR3 covers 12 residues. The CDR3 region has the DNA TGTGCCTGGAGTCTAAGGGGCACTGAAGCTTTCTTT. This sequence encodes CAWSLRGTEAFF.

This clonotype was picked up many times. The chain carries TRBV18 and TRBJ2-1, with TRBD2 matching 12 bases. With 3 bases clipped from V and 4 bases from J, the junction kept 4 bases outside the gene matches. The CDR3 is made up of 16 amino acids. Germline lookup yields CDR1 KGHSH and CDR2 LQKENI. Here the CDR3 DNA reads TGTGCCAGCTCACCCGGGACTAGCGGGCGTTACAATGAGCAGTTCTTC. This codes for CASSPGTSGRYNEQFF.

J is TRBJ2-7 and V is TRBV18; the match to TRBD2 covers 10 bases. Germline V gene sequence: CDR1 KGHSH, CDR2 LQKENI. Trimming removed 3 bases from V and 3 bases from J; junction bases left unmatched: 2. The CDR3 covers 14 residues. The CDR3 region is CASSPGLANYEQYF. In DNA form, the CDR3 reads TGTGCCAGCTCACCGGGACTAGCGAACTACGAGCAGTACTTC.

In this sample, this clonotype turned up a few times. The chain is built from TRBV9 and TRBJ1-1; 7 nucleotides line up with TRBD1. The CDR3 totals 16 residues. Germline loops: CDR1 SGDLS, CDR2 YYNGEE. V was clipped by 3 bases and J by 1 base; unmatched bases: 9. The CDR3 here is CASSEYLGTENTEAFF. The CDR3 coding sequence is TGTGCCAGCAGCGAGTATCTAGGGACAGAGAACACTGAAGCTTTCTTT.

This clonotype has more than one count but fewer than ten. The V call is TRBV29-1, the J call TRBJ2-5; D possibly corresponds to TRBD1 (6 bases). CDR1 is SQVTM and CDR2 is ANQGSEA in the germline V gene. The CDR3 has 11 amino acids. V was clipped by 6 bases and J by 4 bases, with 9 bases between them. This CDR3 is CSVPRGETQYF. As DNA, the CDR3 is TGCAGCGTCCCCAGGGGAGAGACCCAGTACTTC. The entire variable domain, with the rest obtained from reference TRBV29-1 and TRBJ2-5, is as follows: SAVISQKPSRDICQRGTSLTIQCQVDSQVTMMFWYRQQPGQSLTLIATANQGSEATYESGFVIDKFPISRPNLTFSTLTVSNMSPEDSSIYLCSVPRGETQYFGPGTRLLVL.

This clonotype has more than one count but fewer than ten. The chain recombines TRBV6-1 with TRBJ1-6, with a weak D call TRBD1 (6 bases). V lost 8 bases and J lost 3, with 11 bases in between. Germline V gene lookup returns CDR1 MNHNS and CDR2 SASEGT. The CDR3 totals 14 residues. CDR3 bases: TGTGCCAGCTCGCGGGACATCTATAATTCACCCCTCCACTTT. Residues: CASSRDIYNSPLHF.

This chain links TRBV19 with TRBJ2-2; TRBD2 agrees at 8 bases. The CDR3 is 15 amino acids. CDR1 and CDR2 (germline): LNHDA, SQIVND (reference sequence). With V trimmed by 1 base and J by 6 bases, 4 bases remained unmatched. The CDR3 region is CASSIAGGPAGELFF. The CDR3 nucleotides read TGTGCCAGTAGTATAGCGGGAGGGCCTGCCGGGGAGCTGTTTTTT.

At least ten counts were recorded for this clonotype. This chain joins TRBV12-3 or TRBV12-4 and TRBJ2-7; D may be TRBD1 (5 bases). With 1 base removed from V and 5 bases from J, the gap between germline ends came to 15 bases. There are 15 residues in the CDR3. The chain's CDR3 is CASSLDARVANEQYF. CDR3 sequence (DNA): TGTGCCAGCAGTTTAGATGCCAGGGTAGCAAACGAGCAGTACTTC.

This clonotype was seen at least ten times. This sequence joins TRBV20-1 and TRBJ2-7, with TRBD1 matching 8 bases. This CDR3 is built from 14 residues. Germline V gives CDR1 DFQATT, CDR2 SNEGSKA (reference sequence). Losses at the gene ends were 3 bases for V and 2 bases for J; bases not matched to a gene: 6. This CDR3 reads CSASVPGGAYEQYF. The CDR3 region has the DNA TGCAGTGCTAGTGTGCCAGGGGGCGCCTACGAGCAGTACTTC.

This clonotype was seen a few times. As the CDR3 is not closed by the conserved phenylalanine or tryptophan, this likely results from a read error. No DNA is shown, since the ends of the CDR3 on it are uncertain; the CDR3 is the one TCRdb lists. The genes are TRBV5-1 and TRBJ2-7; the table's D call TRBD2 went unverified against the DNA. The CDR3 contains 10 residues when both ends are counted. Germline V gene sequence: CDR1 SGHRS, CDR2 YFSETQ. CDR3 region: CASSEGGLAG.

In the case of this clonotype: This likely traces to a read error, being one base from a far larger clone. The J gene is TRBJ2-1, the V gene TRBV12-3 or TRBV12-4; D gene unclear. CDR3 length: 12 residues. Here the CDR3 DNA reads TGTGCCAGCAGCCCCTCCTACAATGGGCAGTTCTTC. It yields the protein CASSPSYNGQFF.

This clonotype has ten or more counts. V gene TRBV5-1 combines with J gene TRBJ2-7, with a tentative D call TRBD1 (6 bases). This CDR3 comprises 14 residues. Trimming cost V 2 bases and J 1 base, with 10 bases left between them. Germline-derived CDR1 and CDR2 are SGHRS and YFSETQ. The CDR3 nucleotides read TGCGCCAGCAGCTTTGACAGGAGGTCCTACGAGCAGTACTTC. It is translated as CASSFDRRSYEQYF.